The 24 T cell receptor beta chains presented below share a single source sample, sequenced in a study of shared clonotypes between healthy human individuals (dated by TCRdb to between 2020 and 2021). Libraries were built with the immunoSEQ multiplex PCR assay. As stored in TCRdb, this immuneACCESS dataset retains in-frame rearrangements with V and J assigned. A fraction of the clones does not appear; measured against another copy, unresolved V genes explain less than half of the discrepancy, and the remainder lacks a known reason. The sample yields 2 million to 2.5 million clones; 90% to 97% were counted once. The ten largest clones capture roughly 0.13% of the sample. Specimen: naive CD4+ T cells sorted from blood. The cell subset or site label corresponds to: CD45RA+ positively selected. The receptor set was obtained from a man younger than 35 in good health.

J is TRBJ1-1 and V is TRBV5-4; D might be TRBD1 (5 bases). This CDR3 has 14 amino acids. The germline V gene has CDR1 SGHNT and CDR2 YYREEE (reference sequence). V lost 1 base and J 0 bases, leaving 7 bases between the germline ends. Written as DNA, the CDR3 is TGTGCCAGCAGCTTGCGGGGCCTGAACACTGAAGCTTTCTTT. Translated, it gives CASSLRGLNTEAFF.

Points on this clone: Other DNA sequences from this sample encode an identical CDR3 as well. The CDR3, as DNA: TGCGCCAGCAGCCCGACGGGGGGCGCAAATGAAAAACTGTTTTTT. This encodes CASSPTGGANEKLFF. This rearrangement joins TRBV5-1 to TRBJ1-4, with TRBD1 as a possible D gene (6 bases). Trimming left V 4 bases short and J 5 bases short, with 15 bases between. The CDR3 runs to 15 residues. Germline-derived CDR1 and CDR2 are SGHRS and YFSETQ.

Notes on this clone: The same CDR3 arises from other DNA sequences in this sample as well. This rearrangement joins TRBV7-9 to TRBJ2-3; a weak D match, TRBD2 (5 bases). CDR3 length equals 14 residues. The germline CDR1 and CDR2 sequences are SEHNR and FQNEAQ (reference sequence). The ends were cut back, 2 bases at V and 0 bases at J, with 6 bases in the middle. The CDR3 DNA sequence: TGTGCCAGCAGCTTAAGCGGCAGCACAGATACGCAGTATTTT. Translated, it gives CASSLSGSTDTQYF.

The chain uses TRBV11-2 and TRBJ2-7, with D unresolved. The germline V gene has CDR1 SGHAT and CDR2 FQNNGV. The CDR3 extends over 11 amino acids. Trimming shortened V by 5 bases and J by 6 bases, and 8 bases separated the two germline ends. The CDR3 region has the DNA TGTGCCAGCAGCCCTGGTCTCGAGCAGTACTTC. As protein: CASSPGLEQYF.

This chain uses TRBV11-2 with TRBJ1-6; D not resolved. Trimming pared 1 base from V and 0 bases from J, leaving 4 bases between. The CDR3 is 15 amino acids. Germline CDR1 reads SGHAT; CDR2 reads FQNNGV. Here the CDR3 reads CASSLASSYNSPLHF. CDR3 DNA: TGTGCCAGCAGCTTAGCGAGCTCCTATAATTCACCCCTCCACTTT.

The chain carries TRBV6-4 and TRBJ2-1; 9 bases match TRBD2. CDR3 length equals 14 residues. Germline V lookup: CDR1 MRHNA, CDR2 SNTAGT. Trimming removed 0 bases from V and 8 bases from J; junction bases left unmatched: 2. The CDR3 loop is CASSDSGTSYEQFF. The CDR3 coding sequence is TGTGCCAGCAGTGACTCAGGGACTAGCTATGAGCAGTTCTTC.

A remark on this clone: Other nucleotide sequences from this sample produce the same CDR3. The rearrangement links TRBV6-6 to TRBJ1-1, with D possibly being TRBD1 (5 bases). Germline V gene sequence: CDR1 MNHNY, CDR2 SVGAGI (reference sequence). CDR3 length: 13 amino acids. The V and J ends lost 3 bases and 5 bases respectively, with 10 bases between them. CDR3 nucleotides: TGTGCCAGCAGTTATCAGGGAGGAACTGAAGCTTTCTTT. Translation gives CASSYQGGTEAFF.

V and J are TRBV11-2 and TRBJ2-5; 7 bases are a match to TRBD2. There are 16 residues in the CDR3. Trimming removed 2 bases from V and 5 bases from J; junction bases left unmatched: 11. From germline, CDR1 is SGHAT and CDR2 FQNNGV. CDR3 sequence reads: CASSLSSTGGSETQYF. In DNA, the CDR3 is TGTGCCAGCAGCTTAAGTAGTACCGGGGGGTCGGAGACCCAGTACTTC.

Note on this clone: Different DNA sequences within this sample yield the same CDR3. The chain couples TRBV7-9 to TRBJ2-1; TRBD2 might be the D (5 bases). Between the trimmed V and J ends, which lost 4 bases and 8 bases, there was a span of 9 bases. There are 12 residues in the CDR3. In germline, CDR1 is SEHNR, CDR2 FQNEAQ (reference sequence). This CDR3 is CASSSLGDEQFF. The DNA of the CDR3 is TGTGCCAGCAGCTCGCTCGGGGATGAGCAGTTCTTC.

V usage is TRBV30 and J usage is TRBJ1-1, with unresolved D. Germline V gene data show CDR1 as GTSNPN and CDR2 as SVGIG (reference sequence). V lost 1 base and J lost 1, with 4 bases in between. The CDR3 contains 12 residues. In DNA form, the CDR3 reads TGTGCCTGGAGTGGACCGAACACTGAAGCTTTCTTT. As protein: CAWSGPNTEAFF.

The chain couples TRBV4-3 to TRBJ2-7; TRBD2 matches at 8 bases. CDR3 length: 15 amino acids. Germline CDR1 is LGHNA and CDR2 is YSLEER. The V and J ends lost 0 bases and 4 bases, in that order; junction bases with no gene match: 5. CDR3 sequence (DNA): TGCGCCAGCAGCCAAGATAGCGGGACGCCTTACGAGCAGTACTTC. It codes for CASSQDSGTPYEQYF.

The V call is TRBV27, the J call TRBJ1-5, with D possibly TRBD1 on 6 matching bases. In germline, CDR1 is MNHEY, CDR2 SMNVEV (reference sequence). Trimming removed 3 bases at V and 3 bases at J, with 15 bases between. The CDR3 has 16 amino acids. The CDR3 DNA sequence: TGTGCCAGCAGTTTTCGCGGGGGCGTATCCAATCAGCCCCAGCATTTT. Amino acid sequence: CASSFRGGVSNQPQHF.

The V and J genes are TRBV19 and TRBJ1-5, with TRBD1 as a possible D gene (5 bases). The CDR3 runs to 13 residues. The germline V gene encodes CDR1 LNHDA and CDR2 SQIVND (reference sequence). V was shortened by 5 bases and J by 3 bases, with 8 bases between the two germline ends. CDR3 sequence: CASSGTVNQPQHF. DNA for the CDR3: TGTGCCAGTAGTGGGACCGTCAATCAGCCCCAGCATTTT.

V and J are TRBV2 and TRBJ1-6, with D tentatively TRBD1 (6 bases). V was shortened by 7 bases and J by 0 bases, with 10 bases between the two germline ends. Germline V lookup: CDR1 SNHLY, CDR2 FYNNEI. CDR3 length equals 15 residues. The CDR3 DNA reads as TGTGCCAGCAAACAGGGTCCCTCCTATAATTCACCCCTCCACTTT. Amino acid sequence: CASKQGPSYNSPLHF.

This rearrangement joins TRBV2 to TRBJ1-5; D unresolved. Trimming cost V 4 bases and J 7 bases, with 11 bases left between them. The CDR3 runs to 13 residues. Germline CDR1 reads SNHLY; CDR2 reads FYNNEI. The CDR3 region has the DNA TGTGCCAGCAGTGTTGTGGTGGGACAGCCCCAGCATTTT. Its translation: CASSVVVGQPQHF. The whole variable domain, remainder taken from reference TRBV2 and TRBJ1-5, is EPEVTQTPSHQVTQMGQEVILRCVPISNHLYFYWYRQILGQKVEFLVSFYNNEISEKSEIFDDQFSVERPDGSNFTLKIRSTKLEDSAMYFCASSVVVGQPQHFGDGTRLSIL.

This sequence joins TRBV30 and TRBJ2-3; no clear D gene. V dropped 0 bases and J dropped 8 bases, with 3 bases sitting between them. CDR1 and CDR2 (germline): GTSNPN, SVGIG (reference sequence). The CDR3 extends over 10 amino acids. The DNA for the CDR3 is TGTGCCTGGAGTGTCGGTACGCAGTATTTT. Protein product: CAWSVGTQYF.

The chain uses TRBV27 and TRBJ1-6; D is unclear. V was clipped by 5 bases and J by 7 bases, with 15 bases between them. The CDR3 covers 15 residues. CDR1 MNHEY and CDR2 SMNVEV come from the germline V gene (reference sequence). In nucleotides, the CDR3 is TGTGCCAGCAGTGTTGAGGGCCGGGCCAATTCACCCCTCCACTTT. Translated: CASSVEGRANSPLHF.

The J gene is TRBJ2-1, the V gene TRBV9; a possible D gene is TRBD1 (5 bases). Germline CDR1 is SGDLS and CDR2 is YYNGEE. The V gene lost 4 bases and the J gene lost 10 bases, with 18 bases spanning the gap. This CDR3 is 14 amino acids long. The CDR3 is CASSTMGLGQEQFF. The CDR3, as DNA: TGTGCCAGCAGCACGATGGGGCTAGGGCAAGAGCAGTTCTTC.

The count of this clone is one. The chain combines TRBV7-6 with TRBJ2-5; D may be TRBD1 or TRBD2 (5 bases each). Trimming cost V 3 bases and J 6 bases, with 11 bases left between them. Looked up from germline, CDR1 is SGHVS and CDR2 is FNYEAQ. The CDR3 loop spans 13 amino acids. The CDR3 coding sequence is TGTGCCAGCAGCTTGGGGGACGCTCAGACCCAGTACTTC. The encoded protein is CASSLGDAQTQYF.

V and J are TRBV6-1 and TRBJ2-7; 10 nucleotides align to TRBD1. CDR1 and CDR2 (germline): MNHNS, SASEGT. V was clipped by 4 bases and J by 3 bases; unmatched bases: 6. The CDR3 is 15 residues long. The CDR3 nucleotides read TGTGCCAGCAGTGCCCGGGACAGGGGAGGCTACGAGCAGTACTTC. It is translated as CASSARDRGGYEQYF.

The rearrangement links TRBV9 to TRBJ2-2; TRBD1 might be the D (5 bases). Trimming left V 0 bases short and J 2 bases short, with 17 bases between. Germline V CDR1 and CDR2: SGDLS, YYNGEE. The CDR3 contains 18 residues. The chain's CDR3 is CASSVGTPVWGNTGELFF. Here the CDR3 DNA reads TGTGCCAGCAGCGTAGGGACCCCAGTGTGGGGCAACACCGGGGAGCTGTTTTTT. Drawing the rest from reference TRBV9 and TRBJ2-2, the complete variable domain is DSGVTQTPKHLITATGQRVTLRCSPRSGDLSVYWYQQSLDQGLQFLIQYYNGEERAKGNILERFSAQQFPDLHSELNLSSLELGDSALYFCASSVGTPVWGNTGELFFGEGSRLTVL.

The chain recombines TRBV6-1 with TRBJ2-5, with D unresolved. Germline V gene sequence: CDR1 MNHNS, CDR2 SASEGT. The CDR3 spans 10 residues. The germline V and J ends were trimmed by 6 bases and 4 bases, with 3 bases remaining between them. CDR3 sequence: CASRTETQYF. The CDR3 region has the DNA TGTGCCAGCAGGACAGAGACCCAGTACTTC.

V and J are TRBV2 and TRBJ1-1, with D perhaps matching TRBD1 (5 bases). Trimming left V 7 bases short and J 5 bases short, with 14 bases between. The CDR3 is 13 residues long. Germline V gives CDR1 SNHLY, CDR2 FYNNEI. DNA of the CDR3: TGTGCCAGCAAGGGGATACGGGGAACTGAAGCTTTCTTT. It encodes CASKGIRGTEAFF.

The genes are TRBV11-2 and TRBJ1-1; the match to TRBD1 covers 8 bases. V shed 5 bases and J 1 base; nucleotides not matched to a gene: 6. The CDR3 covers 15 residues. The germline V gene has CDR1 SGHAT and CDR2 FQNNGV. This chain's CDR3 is CASSTSGTGNTEAFF. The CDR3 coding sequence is TGTGCCAGCAGCACCTCCGGGACAGGGAACACTGAAGCTTTCTTT.